The subject of this entry is one T cell receptor (beta chain). The data are from a study of PD-1 blockade in classical Hodgkin lymphoma. Stated time point: cycle 4 day 1 (C4D1), after 6 weeks of nivolumab. Autologous stem cell transplantation was followed by relapse in every patient, and brentuximab vedotin exposure varied. Thawed PBMCs underwent magnetic negative selection to obtain purified CD8+ T cells. The method was immunoSEQ multiplex PCR; TCRdb's version includes in-frame clones alone and lacks a portion of them. The sample lists a few thousand clones, roughly three quarters occurring once. CDR3 size: 13 residues. Looked up from germline, CDR1 is LNHDA and CDR2 is SQIVND (reference sequence). V was cut by 2 bases and J by 6 bases, with 7 bases left in between.

V usage is TRBV19 and J usage is TRBJ2-2; D ambiguous. The sequenced sample was CD8+ T cells from blood, obtained before the fourth cycle of nivolumab. This clonotype was obtained from a human donor with classical Hodgkin lymphoma. DNA for the CDR3: TGTGCCAGTAGTATAACCGAGGCCGGGGAGCTGTTTTTT. Translating it yields CASSITEAGELFF.